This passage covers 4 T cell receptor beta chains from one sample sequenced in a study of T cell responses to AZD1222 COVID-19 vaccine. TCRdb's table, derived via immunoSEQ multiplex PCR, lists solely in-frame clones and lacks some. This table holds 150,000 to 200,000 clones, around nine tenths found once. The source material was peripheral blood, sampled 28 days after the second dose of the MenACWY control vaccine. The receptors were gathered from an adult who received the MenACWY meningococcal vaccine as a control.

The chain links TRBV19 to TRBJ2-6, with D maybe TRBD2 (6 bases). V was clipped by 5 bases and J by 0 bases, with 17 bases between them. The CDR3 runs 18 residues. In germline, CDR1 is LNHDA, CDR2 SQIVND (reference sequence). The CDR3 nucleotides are TGTGCCAGTAGTCGCCAACAGTTCGGGAGCTCTGGGGCCAACGTCCTGACTTTC. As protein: CASSRQQFGSSGANVLTF.

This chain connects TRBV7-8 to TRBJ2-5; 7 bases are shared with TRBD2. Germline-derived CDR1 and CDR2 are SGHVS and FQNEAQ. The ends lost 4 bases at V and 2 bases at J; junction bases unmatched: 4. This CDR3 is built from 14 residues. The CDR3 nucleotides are TGTGCCAGCAGCTACAGCGGGGATCAAGAGACCCAGTACTTC. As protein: CASSYSGDQETQYF.

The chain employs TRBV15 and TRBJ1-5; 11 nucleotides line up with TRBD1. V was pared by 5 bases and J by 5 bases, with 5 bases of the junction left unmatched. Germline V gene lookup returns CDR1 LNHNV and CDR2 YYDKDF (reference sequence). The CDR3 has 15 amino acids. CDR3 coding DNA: TGTGCCACCAGCCAAGGACAGGGGGCTCATCAGCCCCAGCATTTT. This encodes CATSQGQGAHQPQHF. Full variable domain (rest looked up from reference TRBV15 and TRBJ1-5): DAMVIQNPRYQVTQFGKPVTLSCSQTLNHNVMYWYQQKSSQAPKLLFHYYDKDFNNEADTPDNFQSRRPNTSFCFLDIRSPGLGDTAMYLCATSQGQGAHQPQHFGDGTRLSIL.

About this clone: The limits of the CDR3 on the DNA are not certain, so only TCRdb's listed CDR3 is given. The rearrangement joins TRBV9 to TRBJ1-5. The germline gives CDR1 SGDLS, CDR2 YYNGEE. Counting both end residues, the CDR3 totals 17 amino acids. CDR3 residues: CASSVGPGLRENQPQHF.